The subject of this entry is one T cell receptor beta chain. The data derive from a study of blood T cell repertoires in COVID-19. The repertoire was sequenced with immunoSEQ multiplex PCR; TCRdb's copy has only in-frame clones and lacks some. The sample lists approximately 100,000 clones; 91% were seen once. The germline V gene has CDR1 SGHRS and CDR2 YFSETQ. Trimming took 2 bases from V and 0 from J; bases not matched to a gene: 1. This CDR3 comprises 14 residues. The chain links TRBV5-1 to TRBJ2-7, with 8 bases that match TRBD1. The receptor's source is a human donor in a cohort sampled during active COVID-19. The material sequenced was peripheral blood. CDR3 nucleotide sequence: TGCGCCAGCAGCTTTACAGGGGGCTCCTACGAGCAGTACTTC. Residues: CASSFTGGSYEQYF.